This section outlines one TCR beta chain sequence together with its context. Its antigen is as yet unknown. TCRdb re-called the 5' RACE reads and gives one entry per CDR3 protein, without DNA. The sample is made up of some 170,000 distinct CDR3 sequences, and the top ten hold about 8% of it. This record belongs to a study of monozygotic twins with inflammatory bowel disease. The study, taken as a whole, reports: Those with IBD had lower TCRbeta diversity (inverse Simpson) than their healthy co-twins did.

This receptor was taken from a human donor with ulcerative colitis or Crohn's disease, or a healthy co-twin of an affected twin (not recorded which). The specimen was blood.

CDR3 sequence: CASSPPASRRNEQFF. The J gene is TRBJ2-1, the V gene TRBV5-4; TCRdb returns TRBD2, unconfirmable since there is no DNA. The CDR3 sequence is 15 residues long. Germline CDR1 and CDR2: SGHNT and YYREEE (reference sequence).